Following are 21 T cell receptor beta chains from one sample sequenced in a study of T cell responses to AZD1222 COVID-19 vaccine. The protocol was immunoSEQ multiplex PCR, while the TCRdb copy is restricted to in-frame clones and leaves out a portion. The sample has 95,000 to 150,000 clones; around 91% are singletons. The sequenced sample was peripheral blood, obtained on day 0 of AZD1222 vaccination. The source of these receptors is an adult in good health.

The chain recombines TRBV2 with TRBJ2-2; 9 nucleotides match TRBD1. CDR1 is SNHLY, CDR2 FYNNEI, per germline. This CDR3 comprises 15 residues. Losses at the gene ends were 4 bases for V and 3 bases for J; bases not matched to a gene: 3. The CDR3 DNA follows: TGTGCCAGCAGTGCCCGGACAGGGGACACCGGGGAGCTGTTTTTT. Amino acid sequence: CASSARTGDTGELFF.

The chain joins TRBV4-3 to TRBJ2-2; D may be TRBD1 (5 bases). V dropped 1 base and J dropped 5 bases, with 11 bases sitting between them. CDR1 LGHNA and CDR2 YSLEER come from the germline V gene. This CDR3 region has 15 residues. CDR3 coding DNA: TGCGCCAGCAGCCAAGGGGGCTACAAAACCGGGGAGCTGTTTTTT. Its translation is CASSQGGYKTGELFF.

CDR3 region: CASSIASNANYGYTF. CDR3 sequence (DNA): TGTGCCAGCAGCATCGCCTCGAACGCTAACTATGGCTACACCTTC. This chain uses TRBV6-5 with TRBJ1-2, with D unclear. The germline V and J ends were trimmed by 6 bases and 0 bases, with 14 bases remaining between them. The CDR3 is 15 amino acids. Germline values: CDR1 MNHEY, CDR2 SVGAGI.

This chain joins TRBV7-9 and TRBJ1-6; a weak D match, TRBD1 (5 bases). The CDR3 covers 14 residues. CDR1 and CDR2 (germline): SEHNR, FQNEAQ (reference sequence). The germline V and J ends were trimmed by 5 bases and 7 bases, with 12 bases remaining between them. The CDR3 nucleotides read TGTGCCAGCAGCCAGGGAGACCGCAATTCACCCCTCCACTTT. Residues: CASSQGDRNSPLHF.

The chain is built from TRBV15 and TRBJ2-7; 8 bases are shared with TRBD2. Germline-derived CDR1 and CDR2 are LNHNV and YYDKDF (reference sequence). The CDR3 is 15 amino acids. The J segment lost 3 bases and the V segment lost 1 base, leaving 5 bases of the junction unmatched. DNA of the CDR3: TGTGCCACCAGCAGAGGATGGGGGACTAGCTACGAGCAGTACTTC. It translates to CATSRGWGTSYEQYF.

The rearrangement joins TRBV4-2 to TRBJ2-7; D possibly matches TRBD1 or TRBD2 (5 bases each). This CDR3 has 15 residues. Trimming cost V 4 bases and J 3 bases, with 16 bases left between them. Looked up from germline, CDR1 is LGHNA and CDR2 is YNFKEQ. In DNA form, the CDR3 reads TGTGCCAGCAGCCCTTTTGGGGGACGGGACTACGAGCAGTACTTC. Amino acid sequence: CASSPFGGRDYEQYF.

The gene calls are TRBV9 and TRBJ2-5; 10 positions match TRBD1. The CDR3 loop spans 16 amino acids. V lost 4 bases, J lost 5 bases, and 11 bases stayed unmatched. The V gene's germline CDR1 is SGDLS and CDR2 YYNGEE. The CDR3 DNA reads as TGTGCCAGCAGCACTCGACAGGGGGCGCTTGGGGAGACCCAGTACTTC. Translated, it gives CASSTRQGALGETQYF.

This clone was recorded only once. The genes are TRBV28 and TRBJ1-2, with TRBD1 as a possible D gene (5 bases). Trimming cost V 4 bases and J 7 bases, with 19 bases left between them. Germline V gene sequence: CDR1 MDHEN, CDR2 SYDVKM. The CDR3 is made up of 15 amino acids. This chain's CDR3 is CASSSPRQGNRGYTF. The CDR3 nucleotides read TGTGCCAGCAGTTCCCCCCGGCAGGGCAACCGTGGCTACACCTTC.

This chain connects TRBV28 to TRBJ1-5; no firm D call. Trimming removed 2 bases at V and 4 bases at J, with 9 bases between. The CDR3 sequence is 14 residues long. Per the germline V gene, CDR1 is MDHEN and CDR2 is SYDVKM. CDR3 region: CASSLPTVNQPQHF. DNA of the CDR3: TGTGCCAGCAGTTTACCGACGGTGAATCAGCCCCAGCATTTT.

The chain has TRBV2 and TRBJ1-4; D gene unclear. V lost 4 bases to trimming and J lost 8 bases, with 14 bases between them. CDR3 length: 14 amino acids. Germline CDR1 and CDR2: SNHLY and FYNNEI. CDR3 sequence: CASSVIGVNEKLFF. The CDR3 coding sequence is TGTGCCAGCAGTGTAATTGGGGTGAACGAAAAACTGTTTTTT.

The chain links TRBV3-1 (or the pseudogene TRBV3-2) to TRBJ1-6; D is uncertain. Looked up from germline, CDR1 is LGHDT and CDR2 is YNNKEL (reference sequence). V shed 2 bases and J shed 0 bases, with 8 bases lying between them. The CDR3 consists of 16 residues. DNA for the CDR3: TGTGCCAGCAGCCAACCGGAGGGCTCCTATAATTCACCCCTCCACTTT. It specifies CASSQPEGSYNSPLHF.

The V gene is TRBV9, the J gene TRBJ2-3; D unclear. The CDR3 is 14 amino acids. Germline assignment: CDR1 SGDLS and CDR2 YYNGEE. V lost 3 bases, J lost 1 base, and 9 bases lay in between. CDR3: CASSEHYRTDTQYF. CDR3 sequence (DNA): TGTGCCAGCAGCGAGCACTACCGCACAGATACGCAGTATTTT.

The CDR3 DNA sequence: TGTGCCAGCAGCTTACCTGTAGTGCTAGCGGAATACAAAAACACAGATACGCAGTATTTT. Translated, it gives CASSLPVVLAEYKNTDTQYF. V gene TRBV7-8 combines with J gene TRBJ2-3; 7 bases fit TRBD2. The CDR3 has 20 residues. After removal of 2 bases from V and 2 bases from J, the junction contained 19 bases not matched to a gene. Germline V gene data show CDR1 as SGHVS and CDR2 as FQNEAQ.

The V and J genes are TRBV2 and TRBJ1-1, with D maybe TRBD1 (6 bases). Trimming took off 2 bases at V and 3 bases at J, with 10 bases between the two ends. Germline V gene lookup returns CDR1 SNHLY and CDR2 FYNNEI. The length of the CDR3 is 14 residues. The CDR3, as DNA: TGTGCCAGCAGTGAAAGGGGGATTCACACTGAAGCTTTCTTT. Translating gives CASSERGIHTEAFF.

This rearrangement joins TRBV7-2 to TRBJ1-5; the D is unclear. Looked up from germline, CDR1 is SGHTA and CDR2 is FQGNSA. CDR3 length: 15 amino acids. V dropped 3 bases and J dropped 3 bases, with 12 bases sitting between them. CDR3 bases: TGTGCCAGCAGCTTCTTACCTACTTCCAATCAGCCCCAGCATTTT. Its protein is CASSFLPTSNQPQHF.

This chain uses TRBV5-1 with TRBJ2-5; TRBD1 aligns across 7 bases. Germline V gives CDR1 SGHRS, CDR2 YFSETQ. CDR3 size: 13 residues. The V segment lost 2 bases and the J segment 4 bases; nucleotides outside the gene matches: 2. Written as DNA, the CDR3 is TGCGCCAGCAGCTTTGAGGGGGCAGAGACCCAGTACTTC. This sequence encodes CASSFEGAETQYF.

This clone was seen just once. This chain connects TRBV7-2 to TRBJ1-6; maybe TRBD1 (6 bases). V was shortened by 5 bases and J by 0 bases, with 17 bases between the two germline ends. Germline V gene sequence: CDR1 SGHTA, CDR2 FQGNSA. The CDR3 contains 18 residues. CDR3 loop: CASSRTALQDSYNSPLHF. CDR3 nucleotide sequence: TGTGCCAGCAGCCGGACAGCACTGCAGGACTCCTATAATTCACCCCTCCACTTT. Full variable domain (missing parts from reference TRBV7-2 and TRBJ1-6): GAGVSQSPSNKVTEKGKDVELRCDPISGHTALYWYRQSLGQGLEFLIYFQGNSAPDKSGLPSDRFSAERTGGSVSTLTIQRTQQEDSAVYLCASSRTALQDSYNSPLHFGNGTRLTVT.

This clone is a singleton in its sample. This rearrangement joins TRBV6-2 or TRBV6-3 to TRBJ1-1; no clear D gene. V lost 1 base and J 2 bases, leaving 5 bases between the germline ends. The CDR3 totals 13 residues. CDR1 and CDR2 from the germline V gene are MNHEY and SVGEGT. CDR3 region: CASSYLDNTEAFF. The CDR3 coding sequence is TGTGCCAGCAGTTACTTGGACAACACTGAAGCTTTCTTT.

The rearrangement uses TRBV10-3 and TRBJ2-7, with 9 bases identical to TRBD1. Germline trimming cut 6 bases from V and 0 bases from J; bases unmatched to any gene: 6. There are 15 residues in the CDR3. CDR1 ENHRY and CDR2 SYGVKD come from the germline V gene. This CDR3 reads CAISATGGYSYEQYF. As DNA, the CDR3 is TGTGCCATCAGCGCGACAGGGGGATACTCCTACGAGCAGTACTTC.

V is TRBV11-2 and J is TRBJ2-7; TRBD2 agrees at 7 bases. The CDR3 consists of 13 residues. With V trimmed by 8 bases and J by 0 bases, 4 bases remained unmatched. Germline CDR1 is SGHAT and CDR2 is FQNNGV. CDR3 nucleotide sequence: TGTGCCAGCGCCCAGCGGGGCTCCTACGAGCAGTACTTC. Protein: CASAQRGSYEQYF.

This chain uses TRBV5-5 with TRBJ2-6, with D hard to call. Germline V CDR1 and CDR2: SGHKS, YYEKEE (reference sequence). The CDR3 extends over 16 amino acids. Trimming removed 4 bases from V and 3 bases from J, with 14 bases in between. The CDR3: CASSLRTEIGANVLTF. CDR3 DNA: TGTGCCAGCAGCCTACGTACCGAGATTGGGGCCAACGTCCTGACTTTC.